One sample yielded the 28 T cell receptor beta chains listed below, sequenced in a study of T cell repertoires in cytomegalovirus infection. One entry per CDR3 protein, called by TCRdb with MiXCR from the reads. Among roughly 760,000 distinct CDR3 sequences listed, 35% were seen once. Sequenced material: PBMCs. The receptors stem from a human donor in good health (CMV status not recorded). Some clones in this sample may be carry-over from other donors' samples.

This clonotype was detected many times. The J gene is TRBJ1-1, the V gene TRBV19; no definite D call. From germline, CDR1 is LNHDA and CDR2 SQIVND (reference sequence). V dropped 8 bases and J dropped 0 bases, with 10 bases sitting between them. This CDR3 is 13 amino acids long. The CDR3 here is CASAPGLNTEAFF. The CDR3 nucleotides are TGTGCCAGTGCACCGGGGTTGAACACTGAAGCTTTCTTT.

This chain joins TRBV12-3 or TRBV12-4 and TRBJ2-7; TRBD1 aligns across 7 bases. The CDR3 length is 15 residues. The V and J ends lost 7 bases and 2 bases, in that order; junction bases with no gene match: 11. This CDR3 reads CASTLSPGTAYEQYF. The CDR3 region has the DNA TGTGCCAGCACCCTTTCACCGGGGACAGCCTACGAGCAGTACTTC.

CDR3 sequence (DNA): TGTGCCAGCAGTAACCGACAGAACACTGAAGCTTTCTTT. It encodes CASSNRQNTEAFF. The chain couples TRBV6-6 to TRBJ1-1; D remains unclear. The germline V gene has CDR1 MNHNY and CDR2 SVGAGI (reference sequence). The CDR3 has 13 amino acids. V dropped 5 bases and J dropped 1 base, with 8 bases sitting between them.

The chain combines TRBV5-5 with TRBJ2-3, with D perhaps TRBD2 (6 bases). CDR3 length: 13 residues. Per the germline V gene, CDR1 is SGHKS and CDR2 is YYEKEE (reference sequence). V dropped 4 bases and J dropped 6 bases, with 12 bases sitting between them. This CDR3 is CASSTPAGDTQYF. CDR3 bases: TGTGCCAGCAGCACACCCGCGGGGGATACGCAGTATTTT.

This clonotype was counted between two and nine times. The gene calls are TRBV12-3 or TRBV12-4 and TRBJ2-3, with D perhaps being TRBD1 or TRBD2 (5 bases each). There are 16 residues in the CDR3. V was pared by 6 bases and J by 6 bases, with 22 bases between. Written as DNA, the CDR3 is TGTGCCAGCAGGGAGGACATCAAAGCCGGCATTGATACGCAGTATTTT. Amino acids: CASREDIKAGIDTQYF.

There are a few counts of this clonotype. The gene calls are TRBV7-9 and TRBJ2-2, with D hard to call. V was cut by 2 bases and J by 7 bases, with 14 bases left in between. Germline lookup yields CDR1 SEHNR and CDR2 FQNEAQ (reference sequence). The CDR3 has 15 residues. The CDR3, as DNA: TGTGCCAGCAGCTTAAGTGAGGCTTCGAGCGGGGAGCTGTTTTTT. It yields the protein CASSLSEASSGELFF.

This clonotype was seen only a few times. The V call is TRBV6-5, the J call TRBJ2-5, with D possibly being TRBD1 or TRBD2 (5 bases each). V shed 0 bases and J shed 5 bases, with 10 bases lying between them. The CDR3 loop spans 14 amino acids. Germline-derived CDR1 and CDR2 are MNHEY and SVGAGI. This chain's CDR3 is CASSYSGLAETQYF. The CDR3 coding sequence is TGTGCCAGCAGTTACTCGGGGCTAGCTGAGACCCAGTACTTC.

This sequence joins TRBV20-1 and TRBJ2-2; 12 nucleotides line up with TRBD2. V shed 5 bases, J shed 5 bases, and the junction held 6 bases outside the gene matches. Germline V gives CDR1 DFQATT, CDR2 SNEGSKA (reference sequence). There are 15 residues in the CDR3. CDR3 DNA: TGCAGTGCTCCTAAGACTAGCGGGAGAACCGGGGAGCTGTTTTTT. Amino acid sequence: CSAPKTSGRTGELFF.

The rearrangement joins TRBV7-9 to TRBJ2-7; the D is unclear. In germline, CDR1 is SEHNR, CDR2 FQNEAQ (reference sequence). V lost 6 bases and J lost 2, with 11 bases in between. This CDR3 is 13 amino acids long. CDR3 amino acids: CASSFTAPYEQYF. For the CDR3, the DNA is TGTGCCAGCAGTTTTACGGCCCCCTACGAGCAGTACTTC.

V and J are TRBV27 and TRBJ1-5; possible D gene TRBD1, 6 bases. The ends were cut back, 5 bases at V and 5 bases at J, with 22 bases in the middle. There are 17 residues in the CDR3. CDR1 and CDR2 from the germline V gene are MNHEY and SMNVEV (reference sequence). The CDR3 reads CASSPYRARPQDQPQHF. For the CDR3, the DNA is TGTGCCAGCAGTCCATACAGGGCCCGGCCACAAGATCAGCCCCAGCATTTT.

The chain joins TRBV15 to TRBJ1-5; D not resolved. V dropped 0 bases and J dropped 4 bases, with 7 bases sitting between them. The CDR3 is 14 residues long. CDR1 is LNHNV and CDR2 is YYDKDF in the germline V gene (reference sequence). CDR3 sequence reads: CATSRDLRNQPQHF. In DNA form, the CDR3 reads TGTGCCACCAGCAGAGACCTAAGGAATCAGCCCCAGCATTTT.

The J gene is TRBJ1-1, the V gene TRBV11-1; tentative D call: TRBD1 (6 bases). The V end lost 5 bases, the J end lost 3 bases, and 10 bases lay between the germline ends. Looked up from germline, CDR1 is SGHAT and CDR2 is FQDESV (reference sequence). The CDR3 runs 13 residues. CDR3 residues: CASSLDSYTEAFF. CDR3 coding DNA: TGTGCCAGCAGCCTGGACAGCTACACTGAAGCTTTCTTT. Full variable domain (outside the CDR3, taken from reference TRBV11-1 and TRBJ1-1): EAEVAQSPRYKITEKSQAVAFWCDPISGHATLYWYRQILGQGPELLVQFQDESVVDDSQLPKDRFSAERLKGVDSTLKIQPAELGDSAMYLCASSLDSYTEAFFGQGTRLTVV.

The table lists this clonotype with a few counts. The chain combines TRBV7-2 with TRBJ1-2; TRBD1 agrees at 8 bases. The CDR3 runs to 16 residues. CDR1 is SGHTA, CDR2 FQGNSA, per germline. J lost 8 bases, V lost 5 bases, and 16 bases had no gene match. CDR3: CASSPSGGGPWRGYTF. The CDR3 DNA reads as TGTGCCAGCAGCCCGTCAGGGGGCGGGCCTTGGAGGGGCTACACCTTC.

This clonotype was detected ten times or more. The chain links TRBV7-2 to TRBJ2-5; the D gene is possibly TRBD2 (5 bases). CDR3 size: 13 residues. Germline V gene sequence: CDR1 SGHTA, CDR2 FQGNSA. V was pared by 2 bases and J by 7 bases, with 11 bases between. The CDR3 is CASSLSSEGTQYF. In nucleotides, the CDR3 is TGTGCCAGCAGCTTATCGTCAGAGGGGACCCAGTACTTC.

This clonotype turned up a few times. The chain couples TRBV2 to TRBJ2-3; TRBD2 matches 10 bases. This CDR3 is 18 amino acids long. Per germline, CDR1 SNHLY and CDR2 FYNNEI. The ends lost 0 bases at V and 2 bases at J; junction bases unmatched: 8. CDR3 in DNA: TGTGCCAGCAGTGAAGCTTCTGGGCTAGCGGGAGTCACAGATACGCAGTATTTT. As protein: CASSEASGLAGVTDTQYF.

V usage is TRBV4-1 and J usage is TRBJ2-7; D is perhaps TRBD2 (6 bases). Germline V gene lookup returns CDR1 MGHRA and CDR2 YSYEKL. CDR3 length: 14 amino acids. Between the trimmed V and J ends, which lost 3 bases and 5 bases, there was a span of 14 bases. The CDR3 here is CASSHSTGGNEQYF. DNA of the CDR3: TGCGCCAGCAGCCATTCGACTGGAGGGAACGAGCAGTACTTC.

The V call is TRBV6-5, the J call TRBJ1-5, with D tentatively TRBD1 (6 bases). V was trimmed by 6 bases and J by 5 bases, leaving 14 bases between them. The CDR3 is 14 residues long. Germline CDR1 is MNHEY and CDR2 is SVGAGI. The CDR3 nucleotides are TGTGCCAGCAGCCCCCGGGACAACCATCAGCCCCAGCATTTT. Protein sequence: CASSPRDNHQPQHF.

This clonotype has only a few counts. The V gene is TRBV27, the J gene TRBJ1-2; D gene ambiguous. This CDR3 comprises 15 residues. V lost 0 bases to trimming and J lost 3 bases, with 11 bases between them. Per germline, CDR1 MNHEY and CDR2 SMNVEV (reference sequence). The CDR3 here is CASSLSYWQHYGYTF. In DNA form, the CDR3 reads TGTGCCAGCAGTTTATCGTATTGGCAGCACTATGGCTACACCTTC.

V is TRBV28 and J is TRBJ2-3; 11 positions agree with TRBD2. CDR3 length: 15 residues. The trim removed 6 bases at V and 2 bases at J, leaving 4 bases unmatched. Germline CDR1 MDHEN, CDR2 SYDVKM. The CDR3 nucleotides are TGTGCCAGCAGGTCTAGCGGGGGGCCCACAGATACGCAGTATTTT. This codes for CASRSSGGPTDTQYF.

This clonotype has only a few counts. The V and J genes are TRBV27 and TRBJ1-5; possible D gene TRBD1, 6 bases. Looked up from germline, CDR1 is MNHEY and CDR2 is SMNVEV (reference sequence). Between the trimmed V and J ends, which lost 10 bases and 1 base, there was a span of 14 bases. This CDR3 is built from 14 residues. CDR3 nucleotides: TGTGCCACCCGGGGGCGTTTGAGCAATCAGCCCCAGCATTTT. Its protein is CATRGRLSNQPQHF.

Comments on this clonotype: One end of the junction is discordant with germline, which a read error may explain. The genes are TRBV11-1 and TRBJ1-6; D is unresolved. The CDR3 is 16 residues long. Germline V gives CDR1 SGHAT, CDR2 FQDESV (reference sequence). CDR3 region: CSSSLGFGRINSPLHF. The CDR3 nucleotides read TGTTCCAGCAGCTTAGGGTTCGGACGGATTAATTCACCCCTCCACTTT. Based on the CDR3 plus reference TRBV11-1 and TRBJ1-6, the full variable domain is EAEVAQSPRYKITEKSQAVAFWCDPISGHATLYWYRQILGQGPELLVQFQDESVVDDSQLPKDRFSAERLKGVDSTLKIQPAELGDSAMYLCSSSLGFGRINSPLHFGNGTRLTVT.

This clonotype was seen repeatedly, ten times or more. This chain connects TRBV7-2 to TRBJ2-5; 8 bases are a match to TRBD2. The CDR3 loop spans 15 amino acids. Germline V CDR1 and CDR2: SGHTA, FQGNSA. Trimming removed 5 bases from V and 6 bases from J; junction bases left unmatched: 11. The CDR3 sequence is CASSLSGMSTQTQYF. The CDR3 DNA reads TGTGCCAGCAGCCTTAGCGGGATGAGTACGCAGACCCAGTACTTC.

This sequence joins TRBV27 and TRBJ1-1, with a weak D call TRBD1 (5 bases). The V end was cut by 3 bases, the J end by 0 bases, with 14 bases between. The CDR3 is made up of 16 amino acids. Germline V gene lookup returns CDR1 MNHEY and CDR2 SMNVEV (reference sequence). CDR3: CASSFGAELLNTEAFF. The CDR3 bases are TGTGCCAGCAGTTTTGGGGCGGAACTACTGAACACTGAAGCTTTCTTT.

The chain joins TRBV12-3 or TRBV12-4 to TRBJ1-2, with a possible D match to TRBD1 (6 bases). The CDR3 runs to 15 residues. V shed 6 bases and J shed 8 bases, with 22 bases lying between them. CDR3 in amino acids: CASRLQGRAGGGYTF. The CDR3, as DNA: TGTGCCAGCAGGCTGCAGGGGCGGGCCGGAGGGGGCTACACCTTC.

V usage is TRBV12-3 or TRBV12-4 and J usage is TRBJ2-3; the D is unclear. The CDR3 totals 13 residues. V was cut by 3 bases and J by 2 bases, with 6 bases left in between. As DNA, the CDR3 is TGTGCCAGCAGTTTGGGGTACACAGATACGCAGTATTTT. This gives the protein CASSLGYTDTQYF.

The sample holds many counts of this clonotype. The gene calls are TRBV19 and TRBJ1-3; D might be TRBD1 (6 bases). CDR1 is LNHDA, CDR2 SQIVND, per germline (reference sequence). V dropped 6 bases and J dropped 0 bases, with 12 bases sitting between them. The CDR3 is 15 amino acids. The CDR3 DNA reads TGTGCCAGTAGCGTACAGGGCTACTCTGGAAACACCATATATTTT. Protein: CASSVQGYSGNTIYF.

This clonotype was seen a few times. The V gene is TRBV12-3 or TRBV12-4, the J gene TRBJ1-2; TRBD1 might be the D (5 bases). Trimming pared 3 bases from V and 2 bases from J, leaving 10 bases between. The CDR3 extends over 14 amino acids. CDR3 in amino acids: CASSFGAGNYGYTF. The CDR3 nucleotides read TGTGCCAGCAGTTTTGGGGCGGGGAACTATGGCTACACCTTC.

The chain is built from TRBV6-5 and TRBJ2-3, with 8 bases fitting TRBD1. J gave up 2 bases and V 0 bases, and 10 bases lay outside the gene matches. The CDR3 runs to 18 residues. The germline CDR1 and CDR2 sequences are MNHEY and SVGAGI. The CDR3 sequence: CASSYSTGAPTPTDTQYF. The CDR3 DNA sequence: TGTGCCAGCAGTTACTCGACAGGGGCTCCTACCCCCACAGATACGCAGTATTTT.